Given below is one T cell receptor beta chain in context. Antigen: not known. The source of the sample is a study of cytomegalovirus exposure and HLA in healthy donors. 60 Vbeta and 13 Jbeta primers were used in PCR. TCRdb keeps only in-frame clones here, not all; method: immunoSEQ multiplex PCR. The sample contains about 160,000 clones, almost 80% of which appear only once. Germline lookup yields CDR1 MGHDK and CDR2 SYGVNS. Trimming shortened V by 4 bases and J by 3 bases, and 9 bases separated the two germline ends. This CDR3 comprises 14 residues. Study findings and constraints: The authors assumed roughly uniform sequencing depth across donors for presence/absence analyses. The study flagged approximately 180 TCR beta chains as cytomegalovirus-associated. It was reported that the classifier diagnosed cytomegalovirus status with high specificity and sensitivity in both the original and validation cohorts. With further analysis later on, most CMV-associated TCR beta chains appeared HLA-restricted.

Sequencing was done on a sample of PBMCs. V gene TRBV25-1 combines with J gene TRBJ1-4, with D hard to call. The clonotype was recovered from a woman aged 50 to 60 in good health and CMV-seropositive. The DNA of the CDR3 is TGTGCCAGCAGTGTGGGCACCTCTAATGAAAAACTGTTTTTT. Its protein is CASSVGTSNEKLFF.